The 3 T cell receptor beta chains reported below all come from one sample, sequenced in a study of T-cell memory formation after mild COVID-19. TCRdb reprocessed the 5' RACE reads via MiXCR and lists one record per CDR3 protein. The sample includes 250,000 to 300,000 distinct CDR3 sequences, around 16% of them seen just once. Sequencing used PBMCs or a T cell subset sorted from them (not recorded which). Source of these receptors: a man younger than 35 who had mild COVID-19 (a few samples of this study predate the infection). Cell type and time point are not known.

In nucleotides, the CDR3 is TGTGCCATCAGTGAGAGAGGGGCCCAACAAGACGTC. Amino acid sequence: CAISERGAQQDV. The rearrangement joins TRBV6-1 to TRBJ2-7; D is possibly TRBD1 or TRBD2 (5 bases each). This CDR3 is 12 amino acids long. CDR1 and CDR2 from the germline V gene are MNHNS and SASEGT.

This clonotype was seen a handful of times. The chain carries TRBV6-6 and TRBJ2-7; D possibly matches TRBD1 or TRBD2 (7 bases each). CDR3 length: 14 residues. Germline-derived CDR1 and CDR2 are MNHNY and SVGAGI (reference sequence). Trimming stripped 2 bases from V and 7 bases from J, with 15 bases between. CDR3 sequence: CASSYSQGEGEQYF. In DNA, the CDR3 is TGTGCCAGCAGTTACAGTCAGGGGGAGGGAGAGCAGTACTTC.

In this sample, this clonotype turned up a few times. The rearrangement links TRBV20-1 to TRBJ2-5; a possible D gene is TRBD2 (6 bases). The germline gives CDR1 DFQATT, CDR2 SNEGSKA (reference sequence). V was cut by 3 bases and J by 2 bases, with 16 bases left in between. CDR3 length equals 15 residues. The CDR3 DNA reads as TGCAGTGCTAGTAATTCTGGCGGGGTACAAGAGACCCAGTACTTC. The encoded protein is CSASNSGGVQETQYF.